The 19 T cell receptor beta chains presented below share a single source sample, sequenced in a study of cytomegalovirus exposure and HLA in healthy donors. In the PCR, 60 Vbeta and 13 Jbeta primers were used. Libraries were prepared by immunoSEQ multiplex PCR; TCRdb keeps only in-frame clonotypes and omits some of them. The sample contains 150,000 to 200,000 clones, about four fifths of which appear only once. Specimen: PBMCs. These receptors all stem from a man aged 18 to 29 in good health and CMV-seronegative.

This clone turned up a few times. The chain couples TRBV29-1 to TRBJ2-1; TRBD2 matches at 11 bases. The CDR3 extends over 15 amino acids. Trimming removed 6 bases from V and 3 bases from J; junction bases left unmatched: 7. CDR1 is SQVTM, CDR2 ANQGSEA, per germline. The CDR3: CSVKAGTSGYNEQFF. The CDR3 DNA reads as TGCAGCGTAAAGGCCGGGACTAGCGGCTACAATGAGCAGTTCTTC.

The rearrangement links TRBV7-9 to TRBJ1-6; TRBD1 matches 9 bases. The CDR3 totals 14 residues. Germline lookup yields CDR1 SEHNR and CDR2 FQNEAQ (reference sequence). The ends lost 6 bases at V and 7 bases at J; junction bases unmatched: 4. The DNA for the CDR3 is TGTGCCAGCAGAGGGACAGGGCAAAATTCACCCCTCCACTTT. Protein sequence: CASRGTGQNSPLHF.

The chain carries TRBV4-3 and TRBJ2-3; 11 positions agree with TRBD2. Germline CDR1 and CDR2: LGHNA and YSLEER. V was pared by 1 base and J by 2 bases, with 2 bases of the junction left unmatched. The CDR3 loop spans 16 amino acids. CDR3 in amino acids: CASSQGLAGSTDTQYF. CDR3 nucleotides: TGCGCCAGCAGCCAAGGACTAGCGGGATCCACAGATACGCAGTATTTT.

The chain joins TRBV7-2 to TRBJ1-3; the D is unclear. Trimming left V 4 bases short and J 1 base short, with 5 bases between. This CDR3 spans 13 amino acids. The germline gives CDR1 SGHTA, CDR2 FQGNSA. In DNA, the CDR3 is TGTGCCAGCAGCTCCCAGTCTGGAAACACCATATATTTT. It yields the protein CASSSQSGNTIYF.

This chain uses TRBV9 with TRBJ2-5, with 11 nucleotides matching TRBD2. V lost 6 bases and J lost 2; bases outside the gene matches: 21. The CDR3 extends over 20 amino acids. Germline V gene sequence: CDR1 SGDLS, CDR2 YYNGEE. In DNA, the CDR3 is TGTGCCAGCAACAACGACCAACTAGCGGGAGTGGAGATAGGGCAAGAGACCCAGTACTTC. Its translation: CASNNDQLAGVEIGQETQYF.

The V gene is TRBV4-3, the J gene TRBJ2-7; 9 bases map to TRBD1. Germline V CDR1 and CDR2: LGHNA, YSLEER. V shed 0 bases and J 3 bases; nucleotides not matched to a gene: 3. This CDR3 has 15 residues. The CDR3 reads CASSQDPGQGYEQYF. For the CDR3, the DNA is TGCGCCAGCAGCCAAGATCCGGGACAGGGCTACGAGCAGTACTTC.

V is TRBV5-8 and J is TRBJ2-1, with 9 bases that match TRBD1. Looked up from germline, CDR1 is SGHTS and CDR2 is YDEGEE. Unmatched junction bases numbered 6, after V lost 4 bases and J lost 4 bases. CDR3 length: 15 residues. Here the CDR3 reads CASSPGQGLYNEQFF. CDR3 coding DNA: TGTGCCAGCAGCCCCGGACAGGGGTTGTACAATGAGCAGTTCTTC.

The CDR3 here is CASSLRVEEAYEQYF. The CDR3 DNA sequence: TGTGCCAGCAGCCTCCGGGTGGAGGAGGCTTACGAGCAGTACTTC. The rearrangement joins TRBV5-4 to TRBJ2-7; a possible D gene is TRBD2 (5 bases). CDR1 is SGHNT and CDR2 is YYREEE in the germline V gene (reference sequence). Trimming shortened V by 4 bases and J by 4 bases, and 18 bases separated the two germline ends. The CDR3 loop spans 15 amino acids.

This chain connects TRBV6-5 to TRBJ2-7; 8 bases map to TRBD1. This CDR3 is 15 amino acids long. Germline V gives CDR1 MNHEY, CDR2 SVGAGI. Germline trimming cut 7 bases from V and 2 bases from J; bases unmatched to any gene: 10. CDR3 region: CASTRTGSTTYEQYF. CDR3 bases: TGTGCCAGCACCAGGACAGGGTCTACGACCTACGAGCAGTACTTC.

This clone was detected only a few times. J is TRBJ2-7 and V is TRBV7-6; the match to TRBD1 covers 8 bases. V was clipped by 1 base and J by 2 bases; unmatched bases: 7. Germline V gene data show CDR1 as SGHVS and CDR2 as FNYEAQ. The CDR3 is 16 residues long. The CDR3 nucleotides read TGTGCCAGCAGCTTAGGGGGACAGGCTCAACCCTACGAGCAGTACTTC. Translating gives CASSLGGQAQPYEQYF.

The table lists this clone with a few counts. The rearrangement joins TRBV7-5 to TRBJ1-5. TRBV7-5 is designated a pseudogene. The CDR3 runs to 19 residues. The CDR3 region has the DNA TGTGCCAGAAGCAGAGAGGCCTTGAGGCTTACGATAAGCAATCAGCCCCAGCATTTT. It codes for CARSREALRLTISNQPQHF.

V gene TRBV29-1 combines with J gene TRBJ2-1, with 11 bases fitting TRBD2. Germline CDR1 is SQVTM and CDR2 is ANQGSEA. The CDR3 is 14 amino acids. V shed 6 bases, J shed 7 bases, and the junction held 8 bases outside the gene matches. The CDR3 protein is CSVDTGTSGNEQFF. CDR3 DNA: TGCAGCGTGGATACCGGGACTAGCGGAAATGAGCAGTTCTTC.

The V and J genes are TRBV6-5 and TRBJ2-1; 8 positions match TRBD2. The CDR3 is 15 residues long. Germline V CDR1 and CDR2: MNHEY, SVGAGI. The V gene end was trimmed by 8 bases and the J gene end by 6 bases; junction bases not matched to a gene: 12. CDR3 in DNA: TGTGCCAGCCACCCGGGGAGCGGGGGAGTCAATGAGCAGTTCTTC. Amino acids: CASHPGSGGVNEQFF.

V and J are TRBV4-3 and TRBJ2-7; 7 nucleotides line up with TRBD2. The CDR3 has 16 amino acids. CDR1 and CDR2 from the germline V gene are LGHNA and YSLEER. The trim removed 0 bases at V and 0 bases at J, leaving 5 bases unmatched. This CDR3 is CASSQDRASGSYEQYF. The CDR3 nucleotides read TGCGCCAGCAGCCAAGATCGGGCTAGCGGCTCCTACGAGCAGTACTTC.

The CDR3 loop reads CASRPGDSGTSEDYEQYF. The CDR3 bases are TGTGCAAGTCGCCCGGGGGATTCCGGGACTAGCGAGGACTACGAGCAGTACTTC. The V gene is TRBV12-2, the J gene TRBJ2-7; TRBD2 is taken as the D call from the table, unchecked against the DNA. TRBV12-2 is assigned pseudogene status. The CDR3 has 18 residues.

The chain employs TRBV9 and TRBJ2-7, with D perhaps matching TRBD1 (5 bases). The germline V gene has CDR1 SGDLS and CDR2 YYNGEE. V shed 4 bases and J shed 2 bases, with 16 bases lying between them. The CDR3 loop spans 15 amino acids. The DNA for the CDR3 is TGTGCCAGCAGCCCAGGGCACAGGTCCGCCTACGAGCAGTACTTC. Translation gives CASSPGHRSAYEQYF. The full variable domain, in which reference TRBV9 and TRBJ2-7 provide the parts outside the CDR3, is DSGVTQTPKHLITATGQRVTLRCSPRSGDLSVYWYQQSLDQGLQFLIQYYNGEERAKGNILERFSAQQFPDLHSELNLSSLELGDSALYFCASSPGHRSAYEQYFGPGTRLTVT.

The chain employs TRBV6-5 and TRBJ2-7; D unclear. This CDR3 comprises 14 residues. V was pared by 8 bases and J by 4 bases, with 18 bases between. Germline CDR1 MNHEY, CDR2 SVGAGI. The CDR3 DNA sequence: TGTGCCAGCGGTGAGGCGCAAAGAGGATACGAGCAGTACTTC. This translates into CASGEAQRGYEQYF.

V is TRBV25-1 and J is TRBJ1-6; TRBD1 agrees at 9 bases. The CDR3 runs 18 residues. V was clipped by 4 bases and J by 4 bases; unmatched bases: 11. Germline assignment: CDR1 MGHDK and CDR2 SYGVNS. The DNA of the CDR3 is TGTGCCAGCAGTGGACATCCGGGACAGGGAGAATATAATTCACCCCTCCACTTT. The encoded protein is CASSGHPGQGEYNSPLHF.

V and J are TRBV7-2 and TRBJ2-1; unclear D gene. The V gene's germline CDR1 is SGHTA and CDR2 FQGNSA. CDR3 length: 8 residues. V lost 6 bases and J 15 bases, leaving 6 bases between the germline ends. The CDR3 spells CASSGLFF. CDR3 coding DNA: TGTGCCAGCAGTGGGCTGTTCTTC.